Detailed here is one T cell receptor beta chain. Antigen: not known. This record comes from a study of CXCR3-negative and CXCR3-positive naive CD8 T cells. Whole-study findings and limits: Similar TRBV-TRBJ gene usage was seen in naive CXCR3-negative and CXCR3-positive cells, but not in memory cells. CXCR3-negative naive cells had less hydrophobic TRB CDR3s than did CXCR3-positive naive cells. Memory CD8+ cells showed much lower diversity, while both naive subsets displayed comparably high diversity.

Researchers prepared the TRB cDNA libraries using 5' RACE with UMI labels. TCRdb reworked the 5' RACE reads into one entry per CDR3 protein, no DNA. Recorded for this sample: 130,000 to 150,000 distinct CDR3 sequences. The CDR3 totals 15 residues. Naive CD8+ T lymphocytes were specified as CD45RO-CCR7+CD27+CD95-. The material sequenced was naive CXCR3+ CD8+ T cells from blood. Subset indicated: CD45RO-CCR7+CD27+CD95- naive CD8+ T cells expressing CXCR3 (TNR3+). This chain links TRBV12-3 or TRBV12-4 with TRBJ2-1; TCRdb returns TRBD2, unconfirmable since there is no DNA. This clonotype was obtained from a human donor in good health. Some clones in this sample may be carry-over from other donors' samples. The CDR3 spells CASTLRGLFYNEQFF.